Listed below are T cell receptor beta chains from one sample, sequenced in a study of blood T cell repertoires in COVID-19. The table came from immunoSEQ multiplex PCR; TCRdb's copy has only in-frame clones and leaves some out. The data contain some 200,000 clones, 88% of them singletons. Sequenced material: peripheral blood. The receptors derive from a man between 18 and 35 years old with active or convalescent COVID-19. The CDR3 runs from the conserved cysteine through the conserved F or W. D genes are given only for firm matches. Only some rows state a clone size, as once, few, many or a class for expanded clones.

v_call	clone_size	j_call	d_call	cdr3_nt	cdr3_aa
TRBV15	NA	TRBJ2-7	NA	TGTGCCACCAGCAGAGAGAGACTTTCCTCCTACGAGCAGTACTTC	CATSRERLSSYEQYF
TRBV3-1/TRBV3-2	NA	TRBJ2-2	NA	TGTGCCAGCAGCCGGGTTAGGGGGATCGGGGAGCTGTTTTTT	CASSRVRGIGELFF
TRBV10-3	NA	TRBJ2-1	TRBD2	TGTGCCATCAGTGCCCCGACTAGCGGGACTAAGCACAATGAGCAGTTCTTC	CAISAPTSGTKHNEQFF
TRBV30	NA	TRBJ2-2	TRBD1	TGTGCCTGGAGCCCGCAGTCGGGACAGATGAACACCGGGGAGCTGTTTTTT	CAWSPQSGQMNTGELFF
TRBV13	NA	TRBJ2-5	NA	TGTGCCAGCAGCTTAGGCCCCAGGGGAAGGCCTGAGACCCAGTACTTC	CASSLGPRGRPETQYF
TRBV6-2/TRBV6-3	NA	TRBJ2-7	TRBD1	TGTGCCAGCAGTAACGGACAGGGGGCCACCTACGAGCAGTACTTC	CASSNGQGATYEQYF
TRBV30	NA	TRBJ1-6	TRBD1	TGTGCCTGGAGTTTTTTGGGGGACAGAAATTATAATTCACCCCTCCACTTT	CAWSFLGDRNYNSPLHF
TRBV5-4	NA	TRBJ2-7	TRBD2	TGTGCCAGCAGCAAACTAGCGGGAGAGGGCGAGCAGTACTTC	CASSKLAGEGEQYF
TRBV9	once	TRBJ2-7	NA	TGTGCCAGCAGCGTAGACCCGACACGTTCCTACGAGCAGTACTTC	CASSVDPTRSYEQYF
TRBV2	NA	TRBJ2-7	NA	TGTGCCAGCAGTGAAGGGGCAGGGTCCTCCTACGAGCAGTACTTC	CASSEGAGSSYEQYF
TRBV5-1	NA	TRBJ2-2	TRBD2	TGCGCCAGCAGCACGGGACTAGCGGGACCCGGGGAGCTGTTTTTT	CASSTGLAGPGELFF
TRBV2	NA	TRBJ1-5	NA	TGTGCCAGCAGTGTATCTCCGAGCAATCAGCCCCAGCATTTT	CASSVSPSNQPQHF
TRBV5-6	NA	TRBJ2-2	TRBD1	TGTGCCAGCAGCTCCGGACAGGTAGCCGGGGAGCTGTTTTTT	CASSSGQVAGELFF
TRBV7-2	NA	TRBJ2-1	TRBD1	TGTGCCAGCAGCACCGGACAGGGTTTGGGGAATGAGCAGTTCTTC	CASSTGQGLGNEQFF
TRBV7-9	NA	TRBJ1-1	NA	TGTGCCAGCAGCCCAGTCGGGGGCACTGAAGCTTTCTTT	CASSPVGGTEAFF
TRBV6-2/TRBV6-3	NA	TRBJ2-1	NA	TGTGCCAGCAGTTACGGGGTCGGGCTACAGGCAAATGAGCAGTTCTTC	CASSYGVGLQANEQFF
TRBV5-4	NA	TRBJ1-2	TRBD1	TGTGCCAGCAGCTGGCCCGGGACAGGGGCAAACTATGGCTACACCTTC	CASSWPGTGANYGYTF
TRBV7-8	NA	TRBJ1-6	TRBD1	TGTGCCAGCAGCCCACAGGGGACCGATTCACCCCTCCACTTT	CASSPQGTDSPLHF
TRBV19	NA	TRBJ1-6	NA	TGTGCCAGTAGTACCCAAGCAACAGGGTCCATTTCACCCCTCCACTTT	CASSTQATGSISPLHF
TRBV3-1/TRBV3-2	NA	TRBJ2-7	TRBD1	TGTGCCAGCAGTTCAACAGGGGGTAGCTCCTACGAGCAGTACTTC	CASSSTGGSSYEQYF
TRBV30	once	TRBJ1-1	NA	TGTGCCTGGACAGGGGCTCGGAACACTGAAGCTTTCTTT	CAWTGARNTEAFF
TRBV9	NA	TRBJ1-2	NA	TGTGCCAGCAGCCGAGACACAGGGAAAGGCTACACCTTC	CASSRDTGKGYTF
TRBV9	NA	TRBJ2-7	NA	TGTGCCAGCAGCGTTTTCGCTACCTCCGGCGAGCAGTACTTC	CASSVFATSGEQYF
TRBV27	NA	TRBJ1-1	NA	TGTGCCAGCAGTTCGGGGGGTGGGTCTACTGAAGCTTTCTTT	CASSSGGGSTEAFF
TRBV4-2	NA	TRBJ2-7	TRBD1	TGTGCCAGCAGCCAAGGAACAGGGGACTCCTACGAGCAGTACTTC	CASSQGTGDSYEQYF
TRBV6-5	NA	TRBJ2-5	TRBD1	TGTGCCAGCAGTCATAATAGACAGGGGAAGACCCAGTACTTC	CASSHNRQGKTQYF
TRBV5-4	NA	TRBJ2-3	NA	TGTGCCAGCAGCTTTGGAGGTCGGGGGTCAGATACGCAGTATTTT	CASSFGGRGSDTQYF
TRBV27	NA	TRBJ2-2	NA	TGTGCCAGCTCAAGGGGGTCGAACACCGGGGAGCTGTTTTTT	CASSRGSNTGELFF
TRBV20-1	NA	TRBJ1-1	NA	TGCAGTGCTAGACGGGGGGCAGAAGCTTTCTTT	CSARRGAEAFF
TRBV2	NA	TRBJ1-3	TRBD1	TGTGCCAGCAGTATTGGACAGGGGCGATGGAGCTCTGGAAACACCATATATTTT	CASSIGQGRWSSGNTIYF
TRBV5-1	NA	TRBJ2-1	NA	TGCGCCAGCCGGGAGTCAGGGCCTTACAATGAGCAGTTCTTC	CASRESGPYNEQFF
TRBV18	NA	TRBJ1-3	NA	TGTGCCAGCTCGAGTGGTCCCTCTGGAAACACCATATATTTT	CASSSGPSGNTIYF
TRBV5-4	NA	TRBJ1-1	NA	TGTGCCAGCAGCTTTGCACAAAACACTGAAGCTTTCTTT	CASSFAQNTEAFF
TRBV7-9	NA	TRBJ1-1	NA	TGTGCCAGCAGCTTAGCTACGACAGTCGGAGCTTTCTTT	CASSLATTVGAFF
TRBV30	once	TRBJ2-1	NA	TGTGCCTGGGGCCGGCAGGCGGCTAGCAAGGGAGGCAATGAGCAGTTCTTC	CAWGRQAASKGGNEQFF
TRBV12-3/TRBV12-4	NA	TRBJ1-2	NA	TGTGCCAGCAGCGTCAGGGTTTACTATGGCTACACCTTC	CASSVRVYYGYTF
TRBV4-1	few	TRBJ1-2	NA	TGCGCCAGCAGCCACCTTCGAGGGAAGGGAAGAGGATCGGGCACCTTC	CASSHLRGKGRGSGTF